What follows describes a single T cell receptor (beta chain). Its antigen remains unidentified. Measured with immunoSEQ multiplex PCR; TCRdb has only the in-frame clones, and not every one. The sample lists nearly 110,000 clones; about 91% were seen once. Germline assignment: CDR1 SNHLY and CDR2 FYNNEI. This CDR3 is built from 13 residues. V lost 8 bases to trimming and J lost 6 bases, with 13 bases between them. These data belong to a study of graft-versus-host responses after intestinal transplantation. Study background: Recipients were all induced with anti-thymocyte globulin, then given tacrolimus and steroids for 2 to 3 years. General study results and limits: Early post-transplant HvG declines showed an association with peak circulating GvH clone levels. The marrow of recipients harbored GvH clones, and ileum or blood showed some of them first. High graft-versus-host to host-versus-graft T cell clonal ratios marked allografts of patients with graft-donor macrochimerism.

The TCR sequence derives from a human donor who was the organ donor for an intestinal transplant. Sequencing used unstimulated CD4+ T cells sorted from spleen or lymph node cells, obtained before transplant. The V call is TRBV2, the J call TRBJ2-2, with no clear D. CDR3 sequence: CASRSTGPGELFF. CDR3 bases: TGTGCCAGCCGATCGACCGGACCCGGGGAGCTGTTTTTT.